These 20 T cell receptor beta chains were all obtained from the same sample, sequenced in a study of blood T cell repertoires in COVID-19. Here immunoSEQ multiplex PCR was the method, and the copy in TCRdb shows in-frame clones only, minus some. Found here are around 140,000 clones, more than 75% of them singletons; the top ten hold more than 2%. Material for sequencing was peripheral blood. The receptors derive from a human donor with acute or convalescent COVID-19. The donor label of this sample is uncertain.

The rearrangement uses TRBV6-2 or TRBV6-3 and TRBJ2-2, with D possibly TRBD1 on 5 matching bases. Germline-derived CDR1 and CDR2 are MNHEY and SVGEGT. V shed 5 bases and J shed 7 bases, with 14 bases lying between them. The CDR3 extends over 14 amino acids. CDR3: CASSRPVGDGELFF. Here the CDR3 DNA reads TGTGCCAGCAGTCGGCCGGTAGGGGACGGGGAGCTGTTTTTT.

J is TRBJ1-4 and V is TRBV7-8; D possibly corresponds to TRBD1 (5 bases). V was trimmed by 5 bases and J by 0 bases, leaving 13 bases between them. Germline V gene data show CDR1 as SGHVS and CDR2 as FQNEAQ. The CDR3 has 16 amino acids. In DNA, the CDR3 is TGTGCCAGCAGCCCTACCCGGGGGTCAACTAATGAAAAACTGTTTTTT. Translating it yields CASSPTRGSTNEKLFF.

This sequence joins TRBV6-5 and TRBJ1-1; unclear D gene. Between the trimmed V and J ends, which lost 0 bases and 5 bases, there was a span of 13 bases. CDR3 length equals 15 residues. Per germline, CDR1 MNHEY and CDR2 SVGAGI. This CDR3 is CASSYSTGKLTEAFF. The CDR3 nucleotides are TGTGCCAGCAGTTACTCGACGGGGAAACTTACTGAAGCTTTCTTT.

This chain joins TRBV6-5 and TRBJ1-2; 8 bases map to TRBD1. The germline gives CDR1 MNHEY, CDR2 SVGAGI. V was clipped by 6 bases and J by 2 bases; unmatched bases: 5. The CDR3 runs 14 residues. The CDR3 loop reads CASSLRDRNYGYTF. CDR3 in DNA: TGTGCCAGCAGCCTCCGGGACAGGAACTATGGCTACACCTTC.

This clone was detected a few times. The chain links TRBV7-2 to TRBJ2-1, with 11 bases matching TRBD2. Germline lookup yields CDR1 SGHTA and CDR2 FQGNSA. The CDR3 contains 16 residues. V trimming: 5 bases; J trimming: 7 bases; junction bases outside the gene matches: 10. CDR3 region: CASSPYSGRASNEQFF. In DNA form, the CDR3 reads TGTGCCAGCAGCCCTTATAGCGGGAGGGCCTCAAATGAGCAGTTCTTC. Drawing the rest from reference TRBV7-2 and TRBJ2-1, the complete variable domain is GAGVSQSPSNKVTEKGKDVELRCDPISGHTALYWYRQSLGQGLEFLIYFQGNSAPDKSGLPSDRFSAERTGGSVSTLTIQRTQQEDSAVYLCASSPYSGRASNEQFFGPGTRLTVL.

This clone was counted only a few times. V usage is TRBV9 and J usage is TRBJ2-2; 8 bases are shared with TRBD1. Germline values: CDR1 SGDLS, CDR2 YYNGEE. J lost 2 bases, V lost 2 bases, and 5 bases had no gene match. CDR3 length: 16 amino acids. CDR3 amino acids: CASSVGQGHNTGELFF. The DNA of the CDR3 is TGTGCCAGCAGCGTCGGACAGGGTCACAACACCGGGGAGCTGTTTTTT.

The chain employs TRBV19 and TRBJ1-5; no reliable D call. The germline V gene encodes CDR1 LNHDA and CDR2 SQIVND (reference sequence). Trimming left V 4 bases short and J 0 bases short, with 10 bases between. This CDR3 has 15 residues. The CDR3 sequence: CASSTTDYSNQPQHF. The CDR3 DNA follows: TGTGCCAGTAGTACAACAGATTATAGCAATCAGCCCCAGCATTTT.

The sample holds one count of this clone. The gene calls are TRBV12-5 and TRBJ2-5; D is unresolved. The CDR3 is 11 amino acids. Trimming cost V 6 bases and J 0 bases, with 2 bases left between them. From germline, CDR1 is LGHNT and CDR2 FRNRAP. The CDR3 protein is CASGNQETQYF. CDR3 DNA: TGTGCTAGTGGCAACCAAGAGACCCAGTACTTC.

A single count supports this clone. The genes are TRBV11-2 and TRBJ1-1; maybe TRBD1 (6 bases). Trimming left V 4 bases short and J 0 bases short, with 6 bases between. This CDR3 is 13 amino acids long. Per germline, CDR1 SGHAT and CDR2 FQNNGV. The CDR3 spells CASSWTVNTEAFF. In DNA form, the CDR3 reads TGTGCCAGCAGCTGGACAGTGAACACTGAAGCTTTCTTT.

The V gene is TRBV14, the J gene TRBJ2-5; D not certain. This CDR3 spans 13 amino acids. Trimming cost V 2 bases and J 1 base, with 5 bases left between them. CDR1 is SGHDN, CDR2 FVKESK, per germline. In DNA, the CDR3 is TGTGCCAGCAGCCAAAACAGCCAAGAGACCCAGTACTTC. Protein: CASSQNSQETQYF.

The chain has TRBV7-2 and TRBJ1-3; D remains unclear. Germline lookup yields CDR1 SGHTA and CDR2 FQGNSA. This CDR3 is 15 amino acids long. V was pared by 4 bases and J by 0 bases, with 10 bases between. In DNA, the CDR3 is TGTGCCAGCAGCTCCTCGGGAGACTCTGGAAACACCATATATTTT. It encodes CASSSSGDSGNTIYF.

The V and J genes are TRBV7-3 and TRBJ2-1; 13 positions agree with TRBD2. Trimming cost V 5 bases and J 11 bases; bases outside gene matches: 6. The CDR3 runs 14 residues. Germline-derived CDR1 and CDR2 are SGHTA and FQGTGA. CDR3 residues: CASSPTSGGAQQFF. DNA of the CDR3: TGTGCCAGCAGCCCCACTAGCGGGGGGGCTCAGCAGTTCTTC.

The rearrangement links TRBV30 to TRBJ1-4; unclear D gene. Trimming took 6 bases from V and 5 from J, leaving 7 bases between them. CDR1 and CDR2 (germline): GTSNPN, SVGIG (reference sequence). The CDR3 length is 11 residues. This chain's CDR3 is CACAQNEKLFF. The CDR3 region has the DNA TGTGCCTGTGCACAAAATGAAAAACTGTTTTTT. The whole variable domain, filled in from reference TRBV30 and TRBJ1-4, reads SQTIHQWPATLVQPVGSPLSLECTVEGTSNPNLYWYRQAAGRGLQLLFYSVGIGQISSEVPQNLSASRPQDRQFILSSKKLLLSDSGFYLCACAQNEKLFFGSGTQLSVL.

This chain connects TRBV6-6 to TRBJ1-5; D is perhaps TRBD1 (6 bases). Trimming took 5 bases from V and 2 from J, leaving 16 bases between them. Germline V lookup: CDR1 MNHNY, CDR2 SVGAGI (reference sequence). The CDR3 totals 16 residues. Written as DNA, the CDR3 is TGTGCCAGCAGTCGCCTGGCAGGGGATGGCAATCAGCCCCAGCATTTT. Residues: CASSRLAGDGNQPQHF.

This clone has only a few counts. V is TRBV10-3 and J is TRBJ1-6, with D tentatively TRBD1 (5 bases). V lost 2 bases to trimming and J lost 13 bases, with 21 bases between them. There are 16 residues in the CDR3. CDR1 and CDR2 from the germline V gene are ENHRY and SYGVKD. CDR3 amino acids: CAISERPIQQGVPLHF. The DNA for the CDR3 is TGTGCCATCAGTGAGCGACCGATACAACAAGGGGTGCCCCTCCACTTT.

The chain links TRBV7-9 to TRBJ2-2, with TRBD2 matching 12 bases. In germline, CDR1 is SEHNR, CDR2 FQNEAQ (reference sequence). The junction had 8 bases not matched to a gene; V was cut back by 5 bases and J by 7 bases. This CDR3 has 16 residues. The DNA of the CDR3 is TGTGCCAGCAGCCCCCGACTAGCGGGGGAGAACGGGGAGCTGTTTTTT. Translation: CASSPRLAGENGELFF. Supplemented by reference TRBV7-9 and TRBJ2-2, the full variable domain reads DTGVSQNPRHKITKRGQNVTFRCDPISEHNRLYWYRQTLGQGPEFLTYFQNEAQLEKSRLLSDRFSAERPKGSFSTLEIQRTEQGDSAMYLCASSPRLAGENGELFFGEGSRLTVL.

The V call is TRBV30, the J call TRBJ2-7, with 7 bases aligning to TRBD1. There are 14 residues in the CDR3. Looked up from germline, CDR1 is GTSNPN and CDR2 is SVGIG (reference sequence). After removal of 5 bases from V and 3 bases from J, the junction contained 10 bases not matched to a gene. CDR3 coding DNA: TGTGCCTGGGGGACCGGGACAGACCTCTACGAGCAGTACTTC. Its protein is CAWGTGTDLYEQYF.

The J gene is TRBJ2-3, the V gene TRBV3-1 (or the pseudogene TRBV3-2); no clear D gene. The CDR3 is 12 amino acids. Germline CDR1 reads LGHDT; CDR2 reads YNNKEL (reference sequence). V lost 3 bases, J lost 7 bases, and 8 bases lay in between. CDR3 sequence: CASSHPRNTQYF. CDR3 DNA sequence: TGTGCCAGCAGCCACCCCAGAAATACGCAGTATTTT.

V is TRBV7-9 and J is TRBJ1-4, with TRBD1 identical over 8 bases. Germline V gene lookup returns CDR1 SEHNR and CDR2 FQNEAQ (reference sequence). The junction had 15 bases not matched to a gene; V was cut back by 5 bases and J by 4 bases. CDR3 length: 18 amino acids. Here the CDR3 reads CASSPGGRTLGVNEKLFF. The CDR3 nucleotides read TGTGCCAGCAGCCCAGGGGGCCGGACCCTAGGGGTTAATGAAAAACTGTTTTTT.

This clone has just one count. This chain connects TRBV19 to TRBJ1-2; a weak D match, TRBD1 (6 bases). The CDR3 length is 15 residues. CDR1 is LNHDA, CDR2 SQIVND, per germline (reference sequence). Trimming took off 4 bases at V and 5 bases at J, with 17 bases between the two ends. CDR3 residues: CASSTGGGAGYGYTF. The CDR3 DNA reads TGTGCCAGTAGTACAGGCGGGGGCGCGGGGTATGGCTACACCTTC. Full variable domain (missing parts from reference TRBV19 and TRBJ1-2): DGGITQSPKYLFRKEGQNVTLSCEQNLNHDAMYWYRQDPGQGLRLIYYSQIVNDFQKGDIAEGYSVSREKKESFPLTVTSAQKNPTAFYLCASSTGGGAGYGYTFGSGTRLTVV.